This TCR beta chain was recorded in a study of T cell changes during pregnancy in multiple sclerosis (dated by TCRdb to between 2018 and 2021). Regarding the complete study: Changes in the T cell repertoire over the course of pregnancy were examined in this study in women with multiple sclerosis.

As regards this clone: What this receptor recognizes is not known. Per-base quality was not reported, and no clone a single base away is much larger than it.

Library method: the immunoSEQ multiplex PCR assay. TCRdb holds this immuneACCESS table with in-frame rearrangements only. Some clones are missing; in checked studies, unresolved V genes explain under half, and the rest has no known cause. The sample table records about 76,000 clones; roughly 94% of these occur just once. The ten most abundant clones make up about 0.5% of the sample. The TCR originated in a female donor with multiple sclerosis, enrolled in a pregnancy study. The sample here was peripheral blood, taken in the third trimester of pregnancy.

The CDR3: CASSSPDSQIAQITQYF. The bases read TGTGCCAGCAGCTCCCCCGACAGTCAGATAGCACAGATTACGCAGTATTTT. This chain joins TRBV5-6 to TRBJ2-3, with TRBD1 as a weak D call on 5 bases. Based on the germline V gene, the CDR1 and CDR2 sequences are SGHDT and YYEEEE. The CDR3 runs 17 amino acids, cysteine and phenylalanine included. Only the CDR3 region is kept as DNA, spanning 51 bases read in frame from base 1. The junction shows trimming of 3 bases on V and 8 bases on J, plus 25 bases between the germline ends.